This T cell receptor (beta chain) was captured in a study of cytomegalovirus exposure and HLA in healthy donors. Study outcomes and limitations: There was a cluster of highly shared sequence variants that was likely a sequencing artifact. A later analysis appeared to link common viral pathogens to several of the most significant clusters. A later analysis found that most CMV-associated TCR beta chains appeared HLA-restricted.

Germline loops: CDR1 SGHDN, CDR2 FVKESK. V was cut by 1 base and J by 3 bases, with 13 bases left in between. The CDR3 is 15 residues long. The PCR ran on 60 Vbeta and 13 Jbeta primers. TCRdb's copy holds only in-frame clones and misses some; the assay was immunoSEQ multiplex PCR. Of 70,000 to 100,000 clones listed, roughly 60% are singletons. The sample holds a few counts of this clone. The antigen is undetermined. The chain combines TRBV14 with TRBJ2-7; tentative D call: TRBD1 (6 bases). This TCR derives from a woman aged 50 to 60 in good health and CMV-seropositive. Source material: PBMCs. The chain's CDR3 is CASSQGGTYLYEQYF. CDR3 nucleotides: TGTGCCAGCAGCCAAGGGGGGACATACCTCTACGAGCAGTACTTC.